This T cell receptor (beta chain) comes out of a study of response to subunit inactivated influenza vaccine. TCRdb itself ran the RT-PCR reads through MiXCR, one entry per CDR3 protein. The sample shows roughly 650,000 distinct CDR3 sequences, 14% of them seen only once. Per the germline V gene, CDR1 is SEHNR and CDR2 is FQNEAQ (reference sequence). This CDR3 comprises 15 residues. V was pared by 5 bases and J by 2 bases, with 12 bases between. The receptor was isolated from a man between 45 and 60 years old who received an inactivated influenza vaccine. The specimen comprised PBMCs from blood, sampled around 15 days before vaccination. The chain employs TRBV7-9 and TRBJ2-2, with D perhaps matching TRBD1 (6 bases). This CDR3 reads CASSQDSPNTGELFF. Written as DNA, the CDR3 is TGTGCCAGCAGCCAGGACAGCCCAAACACCGGGGAGCTGTTTTTT.